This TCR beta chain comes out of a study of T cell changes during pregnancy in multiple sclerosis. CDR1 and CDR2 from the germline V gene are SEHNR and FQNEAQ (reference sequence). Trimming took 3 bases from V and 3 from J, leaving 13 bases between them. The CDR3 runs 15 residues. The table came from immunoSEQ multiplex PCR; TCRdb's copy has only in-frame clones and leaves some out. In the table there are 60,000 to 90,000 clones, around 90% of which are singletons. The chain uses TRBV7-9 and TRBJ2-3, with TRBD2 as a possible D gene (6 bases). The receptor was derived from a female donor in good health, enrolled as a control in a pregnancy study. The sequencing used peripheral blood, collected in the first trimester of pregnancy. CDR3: CASSFGASETDTQYF. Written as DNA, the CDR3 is TGTGCCAGCAGCTTCGGGGCTAGCGAGACAGATACGCAGTATTTT.